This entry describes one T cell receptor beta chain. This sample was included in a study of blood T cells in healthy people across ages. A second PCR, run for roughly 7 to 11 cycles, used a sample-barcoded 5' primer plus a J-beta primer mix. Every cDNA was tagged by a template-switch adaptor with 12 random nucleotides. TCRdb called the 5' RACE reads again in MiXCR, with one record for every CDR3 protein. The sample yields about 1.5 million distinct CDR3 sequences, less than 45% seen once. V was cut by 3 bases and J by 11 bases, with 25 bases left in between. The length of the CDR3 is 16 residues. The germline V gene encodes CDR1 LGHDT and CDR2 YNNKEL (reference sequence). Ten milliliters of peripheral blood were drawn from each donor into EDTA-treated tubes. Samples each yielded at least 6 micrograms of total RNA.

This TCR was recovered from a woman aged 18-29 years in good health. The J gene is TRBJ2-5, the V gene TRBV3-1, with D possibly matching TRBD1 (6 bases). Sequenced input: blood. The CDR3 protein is CASSQDSMPYYNEQYF. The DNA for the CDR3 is TGTGCCAGCAGCCAGGACAGTATGCCCTATTACAATGAGCAGTACTTC.